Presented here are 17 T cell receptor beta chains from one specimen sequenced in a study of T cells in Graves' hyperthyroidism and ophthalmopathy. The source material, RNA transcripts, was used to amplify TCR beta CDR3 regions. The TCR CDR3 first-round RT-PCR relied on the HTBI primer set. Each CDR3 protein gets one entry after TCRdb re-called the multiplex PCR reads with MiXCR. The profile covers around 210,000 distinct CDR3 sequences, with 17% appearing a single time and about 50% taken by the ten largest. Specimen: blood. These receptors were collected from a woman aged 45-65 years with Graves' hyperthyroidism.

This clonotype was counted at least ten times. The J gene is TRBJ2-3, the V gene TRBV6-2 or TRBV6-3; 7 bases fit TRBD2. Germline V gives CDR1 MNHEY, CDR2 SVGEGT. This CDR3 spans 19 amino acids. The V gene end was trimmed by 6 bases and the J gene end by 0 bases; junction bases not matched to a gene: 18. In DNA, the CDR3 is TGTGCCAGCAGCCGCCGTAGATCGGGAGGCGGTTCTAGCACAGATACGCAGTATTTT. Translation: CASSRRRSGGGSSTDTQYF.

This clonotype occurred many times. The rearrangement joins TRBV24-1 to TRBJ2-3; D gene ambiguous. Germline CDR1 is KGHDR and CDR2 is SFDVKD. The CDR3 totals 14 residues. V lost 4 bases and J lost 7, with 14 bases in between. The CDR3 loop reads CATSDRTYGYTQYF. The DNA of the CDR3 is TGTGCCACCAGTGACAGGACCTACGGGTATACGCAGTATTTT.

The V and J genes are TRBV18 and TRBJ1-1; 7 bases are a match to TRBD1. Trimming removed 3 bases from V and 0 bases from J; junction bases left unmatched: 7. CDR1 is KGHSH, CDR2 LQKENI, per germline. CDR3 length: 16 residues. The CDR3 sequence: CASSPNRQGLNTEAFF. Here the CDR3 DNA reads TGTGCCAGCTCACCTAATCGACAGGGATTGAACACTGAAGCTTTCTTT.

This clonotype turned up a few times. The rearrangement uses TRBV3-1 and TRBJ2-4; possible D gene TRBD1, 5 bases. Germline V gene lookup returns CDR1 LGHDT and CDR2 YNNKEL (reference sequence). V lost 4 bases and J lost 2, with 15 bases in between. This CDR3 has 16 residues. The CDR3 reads CASSPQTDSPKNIQYF. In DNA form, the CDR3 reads TGTGCCAGCAGCCCCCAAACCGACAGTCCCAAAAACATTCAGTACTTC.

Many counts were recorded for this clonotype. The CDR3 loop reads CAIGQAGTQYF. The CDR3 region has the DNA TGTGCCATCGGTCAGGCGGGTACGCAGTATTTT. This chain uses TRBV10-3 with TRBJ2-3; weak D call: TRBD2 (5 bases). Trimming removed 8 bases from V and 8 bases from J, with 11 bases in between. Germline V gives CDR1 ENHRY, CDR2 SYGVKD. This CDR3 spans 11 amino acids.

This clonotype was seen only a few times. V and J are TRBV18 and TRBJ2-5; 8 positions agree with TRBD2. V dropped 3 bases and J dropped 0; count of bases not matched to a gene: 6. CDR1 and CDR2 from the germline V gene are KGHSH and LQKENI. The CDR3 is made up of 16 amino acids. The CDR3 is CASSPTSGLYQETQYF. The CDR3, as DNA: TGTGCCAGCTCACCCACTAGCGGCCTGTACCAAGAGACCCAGTACTTC.

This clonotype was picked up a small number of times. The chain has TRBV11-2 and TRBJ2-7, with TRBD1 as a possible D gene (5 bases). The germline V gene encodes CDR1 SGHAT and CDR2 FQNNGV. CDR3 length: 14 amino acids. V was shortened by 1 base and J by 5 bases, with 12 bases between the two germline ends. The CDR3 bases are TGTGCCAGCAGCTTAGTCGCAGGGTTTAACGAGCAGTACTTC. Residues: CASSLVAGFNEQYF.

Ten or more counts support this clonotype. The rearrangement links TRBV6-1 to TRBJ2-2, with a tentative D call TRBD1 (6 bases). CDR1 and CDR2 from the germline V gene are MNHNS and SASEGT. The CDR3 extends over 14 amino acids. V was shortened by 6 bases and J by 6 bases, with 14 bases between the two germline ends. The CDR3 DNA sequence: TGTGCCAGCAGCTCTACAGGGTCGTCCGGGGAGCTGTTTTTT. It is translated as CASSSTGSSGELFF.

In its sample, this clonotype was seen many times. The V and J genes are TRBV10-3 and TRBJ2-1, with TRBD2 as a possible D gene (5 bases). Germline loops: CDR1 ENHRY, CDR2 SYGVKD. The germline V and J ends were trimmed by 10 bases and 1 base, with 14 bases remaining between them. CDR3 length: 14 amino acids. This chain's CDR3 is CATVERQSYNEQFF. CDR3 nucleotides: TGTGCCACCGTCGAGCGGCAATCCTACAATGAGCAGTTCTTC.

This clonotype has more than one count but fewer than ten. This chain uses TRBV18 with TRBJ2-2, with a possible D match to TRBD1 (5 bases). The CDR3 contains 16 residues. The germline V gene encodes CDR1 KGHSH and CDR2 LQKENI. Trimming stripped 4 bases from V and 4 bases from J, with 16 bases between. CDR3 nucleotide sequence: TGTGCCAGCTCACGGCAGGGTGAAAGGGTCACCGGGGAGCTGTTTTTT. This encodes CASSRQGERVTGELFF.

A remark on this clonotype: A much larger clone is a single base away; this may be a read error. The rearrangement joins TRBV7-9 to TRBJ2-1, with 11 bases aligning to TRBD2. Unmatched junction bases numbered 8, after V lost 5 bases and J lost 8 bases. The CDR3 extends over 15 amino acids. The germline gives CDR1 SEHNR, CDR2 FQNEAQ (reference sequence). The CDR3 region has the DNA TGTGCCAGCAGCCTTACTAGCGGGAGTCCTGATGAGCAGTTCTTC. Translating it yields CASSLTSGSPDEQFF.

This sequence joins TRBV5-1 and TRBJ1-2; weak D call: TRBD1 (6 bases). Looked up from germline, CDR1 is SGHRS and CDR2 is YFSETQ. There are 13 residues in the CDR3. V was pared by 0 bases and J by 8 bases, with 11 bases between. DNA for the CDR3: TGCGCCAGCAGCTTGGATGAGGGGGGCGGCTACACCTTC. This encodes CASSLDEGGGYTF.

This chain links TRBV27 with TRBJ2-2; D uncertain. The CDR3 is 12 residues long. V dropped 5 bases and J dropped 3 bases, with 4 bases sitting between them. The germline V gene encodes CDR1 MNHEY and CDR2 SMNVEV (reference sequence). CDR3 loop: CASSPYTGELFF. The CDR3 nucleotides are TGTGCCAGCAGTCCCTACACCGGGGAGCTGTTTTTT.

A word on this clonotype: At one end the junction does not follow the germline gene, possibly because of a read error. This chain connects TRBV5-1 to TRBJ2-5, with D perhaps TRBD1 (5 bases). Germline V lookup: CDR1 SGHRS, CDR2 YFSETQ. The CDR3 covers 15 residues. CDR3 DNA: TGCGCCAGCACCTTGGTTACAGGCCCCGGGGAGACCCAGTACTTC. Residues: CASTLVTGPGETQYF.

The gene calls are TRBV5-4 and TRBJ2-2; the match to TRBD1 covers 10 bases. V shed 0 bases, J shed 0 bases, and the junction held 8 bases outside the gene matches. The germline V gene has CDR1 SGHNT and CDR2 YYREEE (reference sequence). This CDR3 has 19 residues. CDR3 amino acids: CASSLGPTGGVSNTGELFF. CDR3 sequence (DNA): TGTGCCAGCAGCTTGGGCCCGACAGGGGGCGTATCGAACACCGGGGAGCTGTTTTTT. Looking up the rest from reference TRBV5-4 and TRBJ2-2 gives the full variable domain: ETGVTQSPTHLIKTRGQQVTLRCSSQSGHNTVSWYQQALGQGPQFIFQYYREEENGRGNFPPRFSGLQFPNYSSELNVNALELDDSALYLCASSLGPTGGVSNTGELFFGEGSRLTVL.

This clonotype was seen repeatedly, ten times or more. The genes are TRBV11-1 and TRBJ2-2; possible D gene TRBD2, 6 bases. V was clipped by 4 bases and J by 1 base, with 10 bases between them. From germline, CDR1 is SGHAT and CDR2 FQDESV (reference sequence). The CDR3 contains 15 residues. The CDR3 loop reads CASSSTRKNTGELFF. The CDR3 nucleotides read TGTGCCAGCAGCTCGACTAGGAAGAACACCGGGGAGCTGTTTTTT.

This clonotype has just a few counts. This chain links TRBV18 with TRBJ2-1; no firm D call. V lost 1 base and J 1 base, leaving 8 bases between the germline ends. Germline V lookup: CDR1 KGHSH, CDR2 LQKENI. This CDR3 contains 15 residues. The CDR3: CASSPRTASYNEQFF. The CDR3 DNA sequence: TGTGCCAGCTCACCACGAACCGCTTCCTACAATGAGCAGTTCTTC.